The 24 T cell receptor beta chains given below trace back to one sample, sequenced in a study of CXCR3-negative and CXCR3-positive naive CD8 T cells. General study results and limits: CXCR3-positive naive cells had more hydrophobic TRB CDR3s than CXCR3-negative naive cells.

Their recognized antigens are unknown. With UMI labels, 5' RACE was used to prepare the TRB cDNA libraries. After re-calling the 5' RACE reads, TCRdb lists one entry per CDR3 protein, DNA absent. The data show 140,000 to 150,000 distinct CDR3 sequences, and the top ten clones hold about 0.28%. Sequenced input: naive CXCR3+ CD8+ T cells from blood. Sample subset: CD45RO-CCR7+CD27+CD95- naive CD8+ T cells expressing CXCR3 (TNR3+). These receptors originate from a human donor in good health. Some clones in this sample may be carry-over from other donors' samples.

The gene calls are TRBV28 and TRBJ1-2; absent DNA, TCRdb's TRBD1 call cannot be checked. The germline V gene has CDR1 MDHEN and CDR2 SYDVKM. This CDR3 contains 18 residues. Here the CDR3 reads CASSNLILRTETNYGYTF.

This chain links TRBV6-6 with TRBJ1-2; TCRdb's D call, TRBD1, is unchecked because there is no DNA. CDR1 MNHNY and CDR2 SVGAGI come from the germline V gene (reference sequence). The CDR3 totals 16 residues. CDR3 residues: CASSHLETGISYGYTF.

J is TRBJ2-7 and V is TRBV14; there is no DNA to check the TCRdb D call of TRBD2. There are 13 residues in the CDR3. Per the germline V gene, CDR1 is SGHDN and CDR2 is FVKESK. The CDR3 protein is CASSDYSSYEQYF.

V is TRBV5-1 and J is TRBJ1-1. This CDR3 spans 15 amino acids. The germline V gene has CDR1 SGHRS and CDR2 YFSETQ. This CDR3 reads CASSYARGLHPEAFF.

J is TRBJ2-7 and V is TRBV27; TCRdb names TRBD1, which stays unverified in the absence of DNA. Germline CDR1 MNHEY, CDR2 SMNVEV (reference sequence). This CDR3 is 14 amino acids long. CDR3 loop: CASSPRDGYYEQYF.

The chain carries TRBV28 and TRBJ2-5; TCRdb proposes TRBD1, but this gene call is untestable without DNA. CDR1 is MDHEN, CDR2 SYDVKM, per germline. The CDR3 totals 13 residues. The CDR3: CAVAGQFQETQYF.

This chain uses TRBV12-3 or TRBV12-4 with TRBJ2-2; TCRdb outputs TRBD1, but without DNA this stays unchecked. The CDR3 spans 15 residues. The CDR3 region is CASSQQGGPTGELFF.

The rearrangement uses TRBV10-2 and TRBJ1-2. Germline V CDR1 and CDR2: WSHSY, SAAADI. The CDR3 spans 12 residues. The CDR3 protein is CASSGTNYGYTF.

The chain links TRBV13 to TRBJ1-6; TCRdb's D call, TRBD1, is unchecked because there is no DNA. Germline CDR1 is PRHDT and CDR2 is FYEKMQ (reference sequence). The CDR3 totals 17 residues. The CDR3 here is CASSPERGSSYNSPLHF. The whole variable domain, remainder taken from reference TRBV13 and TRBJ1-6, is AAGVIQSPRHLIKEKRETATLKCYPIPRHDTVYWYQQGPGQDPQFLISFYEKMQSDKGSIPDRFSAQQFSDYHSELNMSSLELGDSALYFCASSPERGSSYNSPLHFGNGTRLTVT.

V is TRBV14 and J is TRBJ1-2. Germline V gene data show CDR1 as SGHDN and CDR2 as FVKESK. CDR3 length: 14 amino acids. The CDR3: CASSQWFPDYGYTF.

This chain joins TRBV13 and TRBJ2-7; TCRdb designates TRBD1, a call that cannot be tested without DNA. The germline gives CDR1 PRHDT, CDR2 FYEKMQ (reference sequence). The CDR3 is 16 residues long. The CDR3 here is CASSLGGSGGAYEQYF.

The chain is built from TRBV19 and TRBJ2-7; the TCRdb call, TRBD2, lacks DNA for checking. Germline CDR1 reads LNHDA; CDR2 reads SQIVND (reference sequence). The CDR3 is 15 amino acids. CDR3: CASSAGTSGTYEQYF.

The chain joins TRBV27 to TRBJ2-7; the TCRdb D gene call, TRBD1, has no DNA to confirm it. CDR1 is MNHEY, CDR2 SMNVEV, per germline (reference sequence). CDR3 size: 14 residues. This CDR3 reads CASSLSTGSYEQYF.

The chain has TRBV4-2 and TRBJ1-4; without DNA, the TCRdb call of TRBD1 cannot be checked. The CDR3 spans 18 residues. Germline loops: CDR1 LGHNA, CDR2 YNFKEQ. CDR3 sequence reads: CASSQEDRDTDLRKKLFF.

The chain joins TRBV7-9 to TRBJ1-5. CDR1 and CDR2 (germline): SEHNR, FQNEAQ (reference sequence). There are 12 residues in the CDR3. Here the CDR3 reads CASSLGSDRQHF.

This chain uses TRBV7-2 with TRBJ2-4; TCRdb returns TRBD1, unconfirmable since there is no DNA. This CDR3 contains 14 residues. Germline CDR1 and CDR2: SGHTA and FQGNSA. The CDR3 here is CASSWTGTLNIQYF.

The genes are TRBV5-1 and TRBJ1-1; the TRBD1 assignment by TCRdb is unverifiable without DNA. The CDR3 consists of 16 residues. Per germline, CDR1 SGHRS and CDR2 YFSETQ. CDR3 residues: CASSTLTGAVNTEAFF.

V is TRBV11-3 and J is TRBJ2-1; the TCRdb call, TRBD2, lacks DNA for checking. This CDR3 comprises 18 residues. CDR1 and CDR2 from the germline V gene are SGHNT and YENEEA. CDR3 amino acids: CASSPGTSGRTDYNEQFF.

J is TRBJ2-6 and V is TRBV9; TCRdb gives TRBD1 as the D gene, but with no DNA this cannot be confirmed. The CDR3 totals 18 residues. The germline CDR1 and CDR2 sequences are SGDLS and YYNGEE. CDR3 region: CASSTARDSSSGANVLTF.

This chain uses TRBV12-3 or TRBV12-4 with TRBJ2-1. This CDR3 comprises 12 residues. Here the CDR3 reads CASGRFATEQFF.

The V call is TRBV11-2, the J call TRBJ2-1; without DNA, the TCRdb call of TRBD1 cannot be checked. Per germline, CDR1 SGHAT and CDR2 FQNNGV. The CDR3 is made up of 12 amino acids. Here the CDR3 reads CASSHRVGEQFF.

The CDR3: CASSDTHPEAFF. The rearrangement uses TRBV25-1 and TRBJ1-1. CDR1 is MGHDK and CDR2 is SYGVNS in the germline V gene. CDR3 size: 12 residues.

This chain connects TRBV30 to TRBJ2-2; without DNA, the TCRdb call of TRBD1 cannot be checked. CDR1 is GTSNPN and CDR2 is SVGIG in the germline V gene (reference sequence). CDR3 length: 14 residues. The CDR3 reads CAWSERGLTGELFF.

The chain uses TRBV7-9 and TRBJ1-1. This CDR3 has 13 residues. The V gene's germline CDR1 is SEHNR and CDR2 FQNEAQ (reference sequence). The CDR3 region is CASSLGFEMGAFF.